Listed below are T cell receptor beta chains from one sample, sequenced in a study of T cells in Graves' hyperthyroidism and ophthalmopathy. TCRdb ran MiXCR on the multiplex PCR reads and lists one entry per CDR3 protein. The sample consists of roughly 150,000 distinct CDR3 sequences, less than 10% of them appearing once. The sequenced sample consisted of blood. The receptors shown here come from a woman younger than 30 with Graves' hyperthyroidism that later progressed to Graves' ophthalmopathy. CDR3s include the opening cysteine and the closing phenylalanine or tryptophan. D genes are given only for firm matches. Not every row has a clone size; where given, it reads once, few, many or a size class.

size: once; J: TRBJ2-6; D: NA; V: TRBV30; DNA: TGTGCCTGGAGTGTAGGGGGCTCTGGGGCCAACGTCCTGACTTTC; CDR3: CAWSVGGSGANVLTF
size: many; J: TRBJ2-1; D: TRBD2; V: TRBV10-3; DNA: TGTGCCATCAGTCTCGGACTAGCGGGAGGGCCAAGACTCAATGAGCAGTTCTTC; CDR3: CAISLGLAGGPRLNEQFF
size: NA; J: TRBJ1-5; D: NA; V: TRBV20-1; DNA: TGCAGTGCTAACCGTGGGGGCAGCAATCAGCCCCAGCATTTT; CDR3: CSANRGGSNQPQHF
size: NA; J: TRBJ2-3; D: NA; V: TRBV15; DNA: TGTGCCACCAGCCCCAACAGGGTGGGGGGAATTGGAGCAGATACGCAGTATTTT; CDR3: CATSPNRVGGIGADTQYF
size: NA; J: TRBJ2-5; D: NA; V: TRBV6-1; DNA: TGTGCCAGCAGAGAAGGGCCCGCGGAGACCCAGTACTTC; CDR3: CASREGPAETQYF
size: many; J: TRBJ2-5; D: TRBD2; V: TRBV9; DNA: TGTGCCAGCAGCCTATCACCCCTAGCGGGAGGCCAAGAGACCCAGTACTTC; CDR3: CASSLSPLAGGQETQYF
size: few; J: TRBJ2-1; D: TRBD2; V: TRBV19; DNA: TGTGCCAGTAGTATAGAGGTCGGGAGGGCCAATAATGAGCAGTTCTTC; CDR3: CASSIEVGRANNEQFF
size: NA; J: TRBJ1-1; D: TRBD1; V: TRBV30; DNA: TGTGCCTCGACTGGGACAGCTGAAGCTTTCTTT; CDR3: CASTGTAEAFF
size: many; J: TRBJ2-7; D: NA; V: TRBV7-2; DNA: TGTGCCAGTTCCGCCGACTACGAGCAGTACTTC; CDR3: CASSADYEQYF
size: many; J: TRBJ2-7; D: TRBD1; V: TRBV28; DNA: TGTGCCAGCACCTGGACAGGGAGTTACGAGCAGTACTTC; CDR3: CASTWTGSYEQYF
size: NA; J: TRBJ1-1; D: NA; V: TRBV6-1; DNA: TGTGCCAGCACGAGGGGCAGGGAGACCACTGAAGCTTTCTTT; CDR3: CASTRGRETTEAFF
size: many; J: TRBJ1-5; D: NA; V: TRBV19; DNA: TGTGCCAGTAGTATCGGCGGATACAATCAGCCCCAGCATTTT; CDR3: CASSIGGYNQPQHF
size: many; J: TRBJ1-2; D: TRBD1; V: TRBV12-3/TRBV12-4; DNA: TGTGCCAGCAGTTCCCCCGGGACAGCGCATGGCTACACCTTC; CDR3: CASSSPGTAHGYTF
size: many; J: TRBJ1-4; D: NA; V: TRBV5-1; DNA: TGCGCCAGCAGCTTGGCAGGAACTAATGAAAAACTGTTTTTT; CDR3: CASSLAGTNEKLFF
size: few; J: TRBJ1-5; D: TRBD1; V: TRBV20-1; DNA: TGCAGTGCCTTTCCACGACAGGGAAATCAGCCCCAGCATTTT; CDR3: CSAFPRQGNQPQHF
size: many; J: TRBJ1-1; D: NA; V: TRBV2; DNA: TGTGCCAGCAGTACCAGGGGAAAGGGCACTGAAGCTTTCTTT; CDR3: CASSTRGKGTEAFF
size: few; J: TRBJ2-2; D: NA; V: TRBV3-1; DNA: TGTGCCAGCAGCCAGGACGCGGGGACCGGGGAGCTGTTTTTT; CDR3: CASSQDAGTGELFF
size: NA; J: TRBJ2-5; D: NA; V: TRBV2; DNA: TGTGCCAGCACTCCGGGAGGACAGGGCGGGACCCAGTACTTC; CDR3: CASTPGGQGGTQYF